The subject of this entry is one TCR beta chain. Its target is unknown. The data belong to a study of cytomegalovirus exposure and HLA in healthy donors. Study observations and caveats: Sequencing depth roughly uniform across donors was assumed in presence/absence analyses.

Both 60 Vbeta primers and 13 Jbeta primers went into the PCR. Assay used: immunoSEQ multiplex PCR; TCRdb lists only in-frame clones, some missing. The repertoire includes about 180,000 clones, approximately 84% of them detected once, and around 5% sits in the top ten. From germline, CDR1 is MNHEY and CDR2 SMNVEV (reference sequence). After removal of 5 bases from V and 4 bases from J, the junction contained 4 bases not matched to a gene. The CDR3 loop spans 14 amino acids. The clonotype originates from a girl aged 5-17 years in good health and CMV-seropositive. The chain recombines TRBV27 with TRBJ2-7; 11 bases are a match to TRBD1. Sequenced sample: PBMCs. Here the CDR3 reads CASSAGTGGYEQYF. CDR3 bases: TGTGCCAGCAGTGCCGGGACAGGGGGTTACGAGCAGTACTTC.